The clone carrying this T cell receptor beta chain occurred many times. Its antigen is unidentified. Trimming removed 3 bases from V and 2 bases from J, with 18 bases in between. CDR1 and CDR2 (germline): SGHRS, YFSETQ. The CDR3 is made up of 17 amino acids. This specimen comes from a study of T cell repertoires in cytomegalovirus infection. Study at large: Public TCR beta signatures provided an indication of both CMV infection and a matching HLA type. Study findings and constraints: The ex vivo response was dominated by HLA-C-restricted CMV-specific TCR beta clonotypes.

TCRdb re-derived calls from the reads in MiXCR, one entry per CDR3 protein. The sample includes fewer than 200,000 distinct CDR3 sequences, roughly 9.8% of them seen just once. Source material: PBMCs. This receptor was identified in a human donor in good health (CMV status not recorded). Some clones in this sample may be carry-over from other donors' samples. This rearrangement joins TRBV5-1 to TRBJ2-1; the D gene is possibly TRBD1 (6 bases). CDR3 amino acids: CASSSSRSGETYNEQFF. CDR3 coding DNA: TGCGCCAGCAGCTCCTCCCGGTCAGGGGAAACCTACAATGAGCAGTTCTTC.